This T cell receptor (beta chain) was retrieved from a study of shared clonotypes between healthy human individuals. Regarding the study as a whole: Some clonotypes were shared by all four sorted-subset donors, while others were not shared. The non-shared ones had lower generation probabilities than the shared ones. The authors expected sequencing depth to affect clonotype sharing among donors. Larger richness was generally estimated for naive than memory subsets.

Investigators spread the genomic DNA of each subset evenly over several immunoSEQ plates. Clones were sequenced by immunoSEQ multiplex PCR, and TCRdb holds only the in-frame ones, with some missing. The sample has 500,000 or so clones; more than 95% are singletons. The CDR3 is made up of 14 amino acids. Germline CDR1 and CDR2: WSHSY and SAAADI. V shed 8 bases and J 0 bases; nucleotides not matched to a gene: 7. Comments on this clone: The antigen is not known.

Material for sequencing was naive CD4+ T cells sorted from blood. Subset here: CD45RA+ positively selected. V is TRBV10-2 and J is TRBJ2-7; 7 positions match TRBD2. The receptor was isolated from a woman aged 25-40 years in good health. The CDR3 DNA reads TGCGCCAGCCGCCCGGGGGGATACTCCTACGAGCAGTACTTC. This sequence encodes CASRPGGYSYEQYF.